These 31 T cell receptor beta chains were all obtained from the same sample, sequenced in a study of neurological immune-mediated disorders. TCRdb passed the 5' RACE reads through MiXCR, listing each CDR3 protein once. The sample holds about 79,000 distinct CDR3 sequences, around 14% seen once. The specimen sequenced was PBMCs. All receptors come from a woman aged 50 to 65 in good health.

This clonotype appeared many times. The genes are TRBV7-9 and TRBJ2-3, with D possibly being TRBD1 (5 bases). The CDR3 runs 13 residues. Germline CDR1 and CDR2: SEHNR and FQNEAQ (reference sequence). Deletions cut 2 bases from V and 4 bases from J, with 7 bases between. Here the CDR3 reads CASSLPTADTQYF. The DNA of the CDR3 is TGTGCCAGCAGCTTACCGACAGCAGATACGCAGTATTTT.

This clonotype was seen at least ten times. The rearrangement links TRBV5-1 to TRBJ2-5; D gene ambiguous. The CDR3 contains 14 residues. CDR1 and CDR2 from the germline V gene are SGHRS and YFSETQ. V gave up 0 bases and J gave up 0 bases, with 6 bases separating them. In nucleotides, the CDR3 is TGCGCCAGCAGCTTGGAGCCTAACCAAGAGACCCAGTACTTC. Translation gives CASSLEPNQETQYF.

About this clonotype itself: One end of the junction does not line up with germline, which may come from a read error. This chain joins TRBV28 and TRBJ2-3; TRBD2 matches 10 bases. CDR3 length: 14 amino acids. Germline assignment: CDR1 MDHEN and CDR2 SYDVKM. The CDR3 coding sequence is TGTGCCGGCAGCCTAGCGGGGGATTCAGATACCCAGTATTTT. The encoded protein is CAGSLAGDSDTQYF.

This clonotype showed up many times. The chain is built from TRBV7-6 and TRBJ2-1; the D gene is possibly TRBD2 (5 bases). The germline gives CDR1 SGHVS, CDR2 FNYEAQ. V was cut by 6 bases and J by 8 bases, with 14 bases left in between. The CDR3 spans 13 residues. CDR3 region: CASSLNAGDEQFF. In DNA, the CDR3 is TGTGCCAGCAGTTTGAACGCCGGGGATGAGCAGTTCTTC.

The gene calls are TRBV3-1 and TRBJ1-1; D not certain. Between the trimmed V and J ends, which lost 6 bases and 1 base, there was a span of 6 bases. The CDR3 has 12 residues. The germline V gene has CDR1 LGHDT and CDR2 YNNKEL (reference sequence). Written as DNA, the CDR3 is TGTGCCAGCAGGAAGAAGAACACTGAAGCTTTCTTT. Protein: CASRKKNTEAFF.

A word on this clonotype: A much larger clone differs from this one at a single base, so this may be a read error. This CDR3 is missing its conserved last phenylalanine or tryptophan, likely due to a read error. The chain has TRBV14 and TRBJ2-1; D may be TRBD2 (5 bases). CDR1 and CDR2 from the germline V gene are SGHDN and FVKESK. Trimming pared 2 bases from V and 0 bases from J, leaving 20 bases between. The CDR3 runs 19 residues. The CDR3 reads CASSQTRDKVTSSYNEQFV. For the CDR3, the DNA is TGTGCCAGCAGCCAAACTAGAGACAAAGTTACGAGCTCCTACAATGAGCAGTTCGTC.

This clonotype was observed many times. The V call is TRBV20-1, the J call TRBJ2-1, with 7 bases matching TRBD2. J gave up 4 bases and V 3 bases, and 9 bases lay outside the gene matches. This CDR3 is 15 amino acids long. Germline loops: CDR1 DFQATT, CDR2 SNEGSKA (reference sequence). CDR3 residues: CSASEVTSAYNEQFF. In nucleotides, the CDR3 is TGCAGTGCTAGTGAGGTTACTAGCGCATACAATGAGCAGTTCTTC.

This clonotype was observed at least ten times. The chain combines TRBV12-3 or TRBV12-4 with TRBJ1-1; D remains unclear. CDR3 length equals 13 residues. Trimming took 5 bases from V and 1 from J, leaving 8 bases between them. CDR3 sequence: CASSLPENTEAFF. The CDR3, as DNA: TGTGCCAGCAGTCTCCCGGAGAACACTGAAGCTTTCTTT.

In regard to this clonotype: A much larger clonotype is one base distant, so this may be a read error. The chain has TRBV20-1 and TRBJ1-1; a weak D match, TRBD1 (6 bases). CDR1 and CDR2 (germline): DFQATT, SNEGSKA (reference sequence). The CDR3 runs 11 residues. Here the CDR3 DNA reads TGCAGCGGACAGTACAACACTGAAGCTTTCTTT. Its translation: CSGQYNTEAFF.

Many counts were recorded for this clonotype. The V gene is TRBV5-1, the J gene TRBJ1-2; D gene ambiguous. This CDR3 has 14 residues. Germline assignment: CDR1 SGHRS and CDR2 YFSETQ. Trimming pared 4 bases from V and 8 bases from J, leaving 18 bases between. CDR3: CASSPKGAEGGYTF. CDR3 DNA sequence: TGCGCCAGCAGCCCCAAGGGCGCTGAAGGAGGCTACACCTTC.

This clonotype was counted ten times or more. V is TRBV20-1 and J is TRBJ2-7, with D maybe TRBD1 (5 bases). Deletions cut 2 bases from V and 3 bases from J, with 11 bases between. Germline V gene data show CDR1 as DFQATT and CDR2 as SNEGSKA (reference sequence). CDR3 length: 13 residues. The DNA of the CDR3 is TGCAGTGCTAGACAGGGAAGGGACTACGAGCAGTACTTC. This sequence encodes CSARQGRDYEQYF.

This clonotype was seen many times. The chain carries TRBV20-1 and TRBJ2-1, with TRBD2 matching 9 bases. The CDR3 has 14 amino acids. The germline gives CDR1 DFQATT, CDR2 SNEGSKA (reference sequence). Losses at the gene ends were 8 bases for V and 12 bases for J; bases not matched to a gene: 17. The CDR3 sequence is CSPEGQREVGVQFF. The CDR3 bases are TGCAGTCCCGAGGGCCAGCGGGAGGTTGGGGTGCAGTTCTTC.

Details on this clonotype: A read error may account for a junction end that differs from germline. V usage is TRBV9 and J usage is TRBJ2-1, with D maybe TRBD1 (5 bases). Germline assignment: CDR1 SGDLS and CDR2 YYNGEE. CDR3 length: 16 amino acids. The CDR3 DNA is TGTGCCTGCAGCGTACTGGGGCTTAGCTTCTACAATGAGCAGTTCTTC. Translating it yields CACSVLGLSFYNEQFF.

Many counts were recorded for this clonotype. The chain joins TRBV3-1 to TRBJ1-2; D may be TRBD1 (5 bases). The CDR3 length is 14 residues. The germline CDR1 and CDR2 sequences are LGHDT and YNNKEL (reference sequence). V dropped 7 bases and J dropped 6 bases, with 18 bases sitting between them. The CDR3: CASTPGRTRDGYTF. CDR3 in DNA: TGTGCCAGCACCCCCGGGAGGACCAGGGATGGCTACACCTTC.

This clonotype was detected ten times or more. This CDR3 is CASSWDWSGELFF. CDR3 coding DNA: TGCGCCAGCAGCTGGGACTGGAGCGGGGAGCTGTTTTTT. The chain links TRBV5-1 to TRBJ2-2, with D perhaps matching TRBD2 (6 bases). With 3 bases removed from V and 7 bases from J, the gap between germline ends came to 10 bases. In germline, CDR1 is SGHRS, CDR2 YFSETQ. CDR3 length: 13 amino acids. The full variable domain, its missing parts supplied by reference TRBV5-1 and TRBJ2-2, is KAGVTQTPRYLIKTRGQQVTLSCSPISGHRSVSWYQQTPGQGLQFLFEYFSETQRNKGNFPGRFSGRQFSNSRSEMNVSTLELGDSALYLCASSWDWSGELFFGEGSRLTVL.

This clonotype showed up many times. This chain links TRBV5-1 with TRBJ2-2; D not resolved. The germline gives CDR1 SGHRS, CDR2 YFSETQ. The CDR3 loop spans 14 amino acids. The ends were cut back, 0 bases at V and 8 bases at J, with 11 bases in the middle. CDR3 in amino acids: CASSLEAGRGELFF. CDR3 DNA: TGCGCCAGCAGCTTGGAGGCCGGTCGGGGGGAGCTGTTTTTT.

This clonotype is a singleton in its sample. A junction end diverges from the germline sequence, so it may reflect a read error. This sequence joins TRBV28 and TRBJ2-7, with D tentatively TRBD2 (5 bases). The CDR3 covers 15 residues. The germline V gene encodes CDR1 MDHEN and CDR2 SYDVKM. CDR3 nucleotides: TGTGCCAGCAGTTTATTCGAGGGAAGATCCGACGAGCAGTGCTTC. Its translation: CASSLFEGRSDEQCF.

The chain recombines TRBV2 with TRBJ2-7; 8 nucleotides agree with TRBD1. The CDR3 loop spans 14 amino acids. After removal of 3 bases from V and 3 bases from J, the junction contained 4 bases not matched to a gene. Looked up from germline, CDR1 is SNHLY and CDR2 is FYNNEI. In DNA form, the CDR3 reads TGTGCCAGCAGTGATGGGGACAGGCTCTACGAGCAGTACTTC. This sequence encodes CASSDGDRLYEQYF. Supplemented by reference TRBV2 and TRBJ2-7, the full variable domain reads EPEVTQTPSHQVTQMGQEVILRCVPISNHLYFYWYRQILGQKVEFLVSFYNNEISEKSEIFDDQFSVERPDGSNFTLKIRSTKLEDSAMYFCASSDGDRLYEQYFGPGTRLTVT.

This clonotype has at least ten counts. This chain links TRBV20-1 with TRBJ2-5; possible D gene TRBD1, 5 bases. The CDR3 spans 15 residues. Germline lookup yields CDR1 DFQATT and CDR2 SNEGSKA (reference sequence). V lost 3 bases, J lost 1 base, and 15 bases lay in between. CDR3 sequence (DNA): TGCAGTGCTAGCGATGCAGGGCGAATCCAAGAGACCCAGTACTTC. It codes for CSASDAGRIQETQYF.

This clonotype was seen at least ten times. The chain combines TRBV5-1 with TRBJ2-3; 9 nucleotides match TRBD1. V trimming: 6 bases; J trimming: 0 bases; junction bases outside the gene matches: 11. Germline V lookup: CDR1 SGHRS, CDR2 YFSETQ. The CDR3 is made up of 17 amino acids. This CDR3 is CASNLADGTGSTDTQYF. CDR3 DNA: TGCGCCAGCAACCTAGCTGACGGGACAGGGAGCACAGATACGCAGTATTTT.

The sample holds many counts of this clonotype. V is TRBV5-1 and J is TRBJ2-3; 8 nucleotides line up with TRBD2. Germline CDR1 reads SGHRS; CDR2 reads YFSETQ. This CDR3 has 17 residues. V lost 0 bases and J lost 6; bases outside the gene matches: 12. Here the CDR3 DNA reads TGCGCCAGCAGCTTGGCCCAGCGGGGGACCATGCCGGATACGCAGTATTTT. As protein: CASSLAQRGTMPDTQYF.

This clonotype was found many times. This rearrangement joins TRBV3-1 to TRBJ1-1; a weak D match, TRBD1 (6 bases). V gave up 3 bases and J gave up 3 bases, with 11 bases separating them. Germline V gene data show CDR1 as LGHDT and CDR2 as YNNKEL (reference sequence). There are 14 residues in the CDR3. As DNA, the CDR3 is TGTGCCAGCAGCCAGCAAGGGGGGCACACTGAAGCTTTCTTT. Amino acid sequence: CASSQQGGHTEAFF.

This clonotype was seen many times. V is TRBV24-1 and J is TRBJ2-1, with TRBD1 matching over 8 bases. The CDR3 totals 15 residues. With 4 bases clipped from V and 7 bases from J, the junction kept 8 bases outside the gene matches. The germline CDR1 and CDR2 sequences are KGHDR and SFDVKD. The CDR3 sequence is CATSDRDRLKNEQFF. The CDR3 DNA sequence: TGTGCCACCAGTGACCGGGACAGGCTTAAGAATGAGCAGTTCTTC.

In its sample, this clonotype was seen many times. The chain couples TRBV20-1 to TRBJ2-2; maybe TRBD1 (6 bases). V gave up 1 base and J gave up 1 base, with 7 bases separating them. CDR3 size: 14 residues. CDR1 and CDR2 (germline): DFQATT, SNEGSKA (reference sequence). This CDR3 reads CSARGQVNTGELFF. CDR3 bases: TGCAGTGCTAGAGGACAGGTGAACACCGGGGAGCTGTTTTTT.

At least ten counts were recorded for this clonotype. The chain carries TRBV28 and TRBJ2-1; 11 bases align to TRBD2. With 6 bases clipped from V and 3 bases from J, the junction kept 4 bases outside the gene matches. This CDR3 region has 15 residues. Germline V gene lookup returns CDR1 MDHEN and CDR2 SYDVKM. The CDR3 loop is CASRPSGGLYNEQFF. CDR3 in DNA: TGTGCCAGCAGACCTAGCGGGGGGCTCTACAATGAGCAGTTCTTC.

This clonotype was recorded many times. The chain combines TRBV5-1 with TRBJ2-2; 7 bases match TRBD1. Germline values: CDR1 SGHRS, CDR2 YFSETQ. V shed 2 bases, J shed 3 bases, and the junction held 4 bases outside the gene matches. This CDR3 comprises 15 residues. CDR3 sequence: CASSFTGDHTGELFF. CDR3 nucleotide sequence: TGCGCCAGCAGCTTTACAGGGGACCACACCGGGGAGCTGTTTTTT.

This clonotype was found a few times. The CDR3 protein is CASSEPQAGGETQYF. CDR3 in DNA: TGCGCCAGCAGCGAACCGCAAGCGGGAGGGGAGACCCAGTACTTC. The chain uses TRBV5-1 and TRBJ2-5, with TRBD2 identical over 10 bases. The junction had 8 bases not matched to a gene; V was cut back by 4 bases and J by 5 bases. CDR1 and CDR2 from the germline V gene are SGHRS and YFSETQ. The CDR3 is 15 amino acids.

The table lists this clonotype with many counts. This chain uses TRBV12-3 or TRBV12-4 with TRBJ1-1; 7 bases map to TRBD1. The CDR3 spans 14 residues. The V gene end was trimmed by 0 bases and the J gene end by 4 bases; junction bases not matched to a gene: 2. The CDR3 protein is CASSLAGQLTEAFF. The CDR3 DNA is TGTGCCAGCAGTTTAGCGGGACAGCTCACTGAAGCTTTCTTT.

In this sample, this clonotype turned up many times. The V gene is TRBV5-1, the J gene TRBJ2-3, with 7 bases matching TRBD2. The V gene's germline CDR1 is SGHRS and CDR2 YFSETQ. Trimming at V came to 0 bases and at J to 4 bases, leaving 5 bases not matched to a gene. CDR3 size: 15 residues. The CDR3 DNA reads as TGCGCCAGCAGCTTGGAGGGCGGGGGTGCAGATACGCAGTATTTT. Translation: CASSLEGGGADTQYF.

This clonotype was detected only once. The CDR3 DNA reads TGTGCCAGCAGTTCACGACTAGCGGGAGGGTACAATGAGCAGTTCTTC. Its translation is CASSSRLAGGYNEQFF. The V and J genes are TRBV2 and TRBJ2-1; 14 nucleotides match TRBD2. This CDR3 region has 16 residues. Trimming cost V 5 bases and J 4 bases; bases outside gene matches: 4. Germline loops: CDR1 SNHLY, CDR2 FYNNEI.

This clonotype was picked up many times. The rearrangement joins TRBV20-1 to TRBJ2-1, with 9 bases matching TRBD2. Germline trimming cut 5 bases from V and 4 bases from J; bases unmatched to any gene: 6. The germline V gene encodes CDR1 DFQATT and CDR2 SNEGSKA (reference sequence). The CDR3 contains 14 residues. CDR3 in amino acids: CSAVWRGGYNEQFF. As DNA, the CDR3 is TGCAGTGCTGTCTGGCGGGGGGGATACAATGAGCAGTTCTTC.